The clone carrying this TCR beta chain was found once. Its antigen is currently unknown. This record comes from a study of Ad26.COV2.S vaccination and SARS-CoV-2 variants. CDR3 length: 15 amino acids. Germline V gene lookup returns CDR1 MNHEY and CDR2 SVGEGT. V was pared by 2 bases and J by 2 bases, with 11 bases between. Study-level findings and limits: Possible underestimation of total T cell responses by the TCR breadth and depth analyses was noted.

Stated treatment: some 20 received Ad26.COV2.S at low or high dose, single or two shots; about 5 received placebo; per-sample allocation not given. Sampling took place 63 days after the first vaccine or placebo injection. Some clones are missing from TCRdb's copy, which holds only in-frame ones; the method was immunoSEQ multiplex PCR. The repertoire includes over 400,000 clones, 92% of them detected once, and more than 1.5% sits in the top ten. The sequencing here drew on peripheral blood, taken in a trial of Ad26.COV2.S vaccine versus placebo. The sequence was obtained from a person aged 18-60 years who received the Ad26.COV2.S COVID-19 vaccine or a placebo. The chain combines TRBV6-2 or TRBV6-3 with TRBJ2-3; no reliable D call. The CDR3 region is CASSYPSPDTDTQYF. DNA of the CDR3: TGTGCCAGCAGTTACCCCTCCCCGGACACAGATACGCAGTATTTT.